This T cell receptor beta chain was obtained from a study of T cell responses to AZD1222 COVID-19 vaccine. V lost 6 bases to trimming and J lost 8 bases, with 19 bases between them. There are 14 residues in the CDR3. CDR1 MRHNA and CDR2 SNTAGT come from the germline V gene. TCRdb keeps only in-frame clones here, not all; method: immunoSEQ multiplex PCR. The table shows about 56,000 clones, with 75% to 90% occurring only once. Sequenced here: peripheral blood, sampled on day 0 of AZD1222 vaccination. This TCR was sampled from an adult in good health. The chain has TRBV6-4 and TRBJ1-1; possible D gene TRBD1, 6 bases. CDR3 nucleotide sequence: TGTGCCAGCAGAGAAATTGGGTTTACAGGGGAAGCTTTCTTT. Translated: CASREIGFTGEAFF.